These 3 T cell receptor beta chains were all obtained from the same sample, sequenced in a study of metastatic and nonmetastatic thyroid tumors. TCRdb re-called the PCR reads through MiXCR. The sample lists over 25,000 clones, approximately 20% occurring once. No patient had received any treatment before thyroid surgery. Material: blood. These receptors originate from a female donor with papillary thyroid cancer or a benign thyroid nodule (not recorded which). Some clones in this sample may be carry-over from other donors' samples.

This clone was seen ten or more times. The chain is built from TRBV29-1 and TRBJ2-7; 9 nucleotides match TRBD2. CDR1 is SQVTM, CDR2 ANQGSEA, per germline. The V segment lost 3 bases and the J segment 1 base; nucleotides outside the gene matches: 4. The CDR3 consists of 14 residues. CDR3 nucleotide sequence: TGCAGCGTTGAGGTGCTAGCGGGATCCTACGAGCAGTACTTC. This translates into CSVEVLAGSYEQYF.

This clone has just a few counts. This clone may be a read error of a much larger clone one base away. The V call is TRBV4-2, the J call TRBJ2-7, with 10 bases lining up with TRBD2. This CDR3 has 16 amino acids. In germline, CDR1 is LGHNA, CDR2 YNFKEQ. J was trimmed by 1 base and V by 0 bases; bases with no gene match: 3. The CDR3 DNA reads TGTGCCAGCAGCCAAGATGGGACTAGCGTGTCCTACGAGCAGTACTTC. This gives the protein CASSQDGTSVSYEQYF.

This clone was found many times. The J gene is TRBJ2-5, the V gene TRBV9; 10 bases align to TRBD2. The V and J ends lost 3 bases and 5 bases, in that order; junction bases with no gene match: 10. Germline V gene sequence: CDR1 SGDLS, CDR2 YYNGEE. The length of the CDR3 is 16 residues. The DNA of the CDR3 is TGTGCCAGCAGCGGAACCAGCGGGAGGGCCTTGGAGACCCAGTACTTC. Translated, it gives CASSGTSGRALETQYF.